This T cell receptor beta chain comes out of a study of blood T cell repertoires in COVID-19 (dated by TCRdb to the early 2020s). Looking at the study overall: Samples covering the acute and convalescent phases of COVID-19 were provided by collaborators in the United States, Italy and Spain. The samples were drawn from two sources: the first 160 participants of the ongoing ImmuneRACE study, and 950 to 1,500 subjects contributed by 6 global collaborators. Deeply sampled blood TCRbeta repertoires from subjects exposed to, actively infected with, or recovered from COVID-19 were included in the dataset. A de-identified subject ID, COVID-19 status, age in years and sex were almost always included in the sample metadata. The prospective study material was composed of cDNA or gDNA derived from T cells, B-cell-depleted T cells, or PBMCs. The repertoires were released in a freely available public database meant as a resource for research on the immune response to SARS-CoV-2. Where available, HLA class I and class II types were taken from metadata supplied by the sample provider and were not determined by assay-based typing. Beyond this particular receptor, the publication reports: Clinical and demographic metadata were provided uncurated, with the amount varying by source and participant.

Points on this clone: Its antigen is not yet known. One base away there is no much larger clone; base qualities are not given.

TCRbeta CDR3 regions were amplified from genomic DNA using the immunoSEQ Assay, a bias-controlled multiplex PCR. On the study's bioinformatics: The number of nucleated cells in each sample was estimated from the amplification of reference gene primers within the assay. To quantify the absolute abundance of each unique TCRbeta CDR3 rearrangement, sequence reads were collapsed and filtered. For each sample, productive Simpson clonality was calculated as the square root of Simpson's diversity index over productive rearrangements. TCRdb's version of the immuneACCESS table is confined to in-frame rearrangements and falls short of the full clone set. An unresolved V gene accounts for under half of the shortfall where checked; the remainder is of unknown origin. That table furnishes V, J and clone size, whereas the DNA furnished D and trimming. The sample includes more than 300,000 clones, with more than 70% observed a single time. Roughly 10% of the sample rests with the top ten.

In Seattle, one collaborating source enrolled patients while the infection was active and tracked those patients longitudinally over the course of disease. The collaborating institutions used their own protocols to collect whole blood in K2EDTA tubes. For TCRbeta analysis, collaborator samples were shipped as frozen whole blood, as isolated PBMCs, or as DNA extracted from either sample type. The receptor was derived from a woman aged 25 to 39 with COVID-19, enrolled during active disease. What was sequenced was peripheral blood.

The bases read TGTGCCTGGAGACGACTAGCGGGAGTGACAGATACGCAGTATTTT. This codes for CAWRRLAGVTDTQYF. The V gene is TRBV30 and the J gene is TRBJ2-3; TRBD2 fits 12 bases in the junction. V ends up 3 bases short and J 3 bases short, with an unmatched junction base count of 4. The germline V gene (reference sequence) provides CDR1 GTSNPN and CDR2 SVGIG. The CDR3 contains 15 residues, cysteine and phenylalanine counted. Only the CDR3 region is kept as DNA, spanning 45 bases read in frame from base 1.